This TCR beta chain was recorded in a study of regulatory T cells in long-lasting Graves disease (dated by TCRdb to the early 2020s). About the investigation overall: Antithyroid drugs had been taken for less than 3 months by newly diagnosed Graves' disease patients. Persistent Graves' disease patients were compared with newly diagnosed Graves' disease patients by peripheral blood TCR sequencing and RNA sequencing. The study was registered as a clinical trial and conducted in China. A total of about 35 samples underwent TCR sequencing, from about 13 patients with persistent Graves' disease and some 20 patients with newly diagnosed Graves' disease.

Paper-wide results and their limitations: Patients with persistent disease shared more public clonotypes (around 2,500) than newly diagnosed patients did (around 930). Lower TCR Shannon entropy and fewer highly expanded clones were observed in persistent Graves' disease patients than in newly diagnosed patients, which suggested clonal expansion. Only peripheral blood was studied, because thyroid tissue, the primary lesion, was inaccessible. Only the TCR beta chain was sequenced and analyzed. Preferential use of TRBV28, TRBJ1-2 and TRBJ2-5 was observed in persistent disease, whereas TRBV20-1 and TRBJ2-1 were favored in newly diagnosed disease. The authors acknowledged the small sample size as a limitation that may reduce accuracy.

Libraries were prepared through multiplex PCR. Instrument used: Illumina HiSeq 4000. TCR beta libraries were built with iRepertoire HTBI primers and Arm-PCR amplification of CDR3 regions. PCR products were gel purified before sequencing. Concerning the study's data processing: Gene usage analysis of CDR3 amino acid clonotypes relied on the approximately 68 TRBV and about 15 TRBJ segments identified across samples. COPE and FqMerger were used to merge the filtered high-quality paired reads into contigs. Contigs were aligned with BLAST to IMGT TRBV, TRBD and TRBJ reference genes, and CDR3 was defined per IMGT. Highly expanded clones were defined as clonotypes with a frequency above 0.1%. Repertoire diversity was measured by Shannon entropy, and V-J evenness by the Gini coefficient. Public clonotypes were defined as clonotypes shared by more than one individual. In-frame beta chains were kept once TCRdb had trimmed the public reads at Q25 with fastp and called clones with MiXCR. Each CDR3 protein appears once, grouped with its most common genes and DNA. TCRdb, not the authors, supplied the V and J calls. The sample profile shows 400,000 to 500,000 distinct CDR3 sequences; 16% of them were found once. Roughly 10% of the sample rests with the top ten.

The CDR3 measures 14 amino acids from cysteine to phenylalanine. Only the CDR3 DNA stays, 42 bases, in frame from base 1. V and J are truncated by 5 bases and 11 bases respectively, leaving an intervening sequence of 19 bases. The germline V gene (reference sequence) sets CDR1 to SGHAT and CDR2 to FQDESV. The time point label here, explained by the study, means: newly diagnosed GD, antithyroid drugs for less than 3 months. For both TCR sequencing and RNA sequencing, RNA was extracted from PBMCs in TRIzol. Graves' disease was diagnosed according to American Thyroid Association guidelines. Recruitment of patients was carried out at an endocrinology department in Xi'an, China. From each patient, around 9 milliliters of peripheral blood was collected into an EDTA anticoagulant tube. Ficoll Paque Plus density gradient separation was used to isolate PBMCs, and no further T cell sorting was performed. An Agilent 2100 Bioanalyzer and agarose gel were used to check RNA quality, and a NanoDrop 2000 was used to measure RNA concentration.

This clonotype was seen repeatedly, ten times or more. Its recognized antigen is unknown. No much larger clonotype is one base removed from it; base qualities were not supplied. These data also featured in a second study, about T cells in Graves' hyperthyroidism and ophthalmopathy. The second paper further reports: Stable Graves' hyperthyroidism was defined as no progression to ophthalmopathy during 18 months of follow-up. The hyperthyroidism patients were between 18 and 65 years old and newly diagnosed, with a disease duration of less than 2 months. Any patient with an uncontrolled infection, another autoimmune disease, pregnancy or lactation was excluded. Clinical symptoms, serum thyroxine and TRAb, thyroid ultrasound, and orbital computed tomography formed the basis for the diagnoses. The TCR CDR3 was subjected to a first round of RT-PCR using the HTBI primer set and the Qiagen OneStep RT-PCR kit. Blood samples also contained most of the expanded thyroid clonotypes (frequency above 0.001), which suggests that blood repertoires may reflect thyroid immune responses. A 13 V-J signature model separated ophthalmopathy from stable hyperthyroidism, with over 85% sensitivity and roughly 82% specificity in cross-validation and 80%/75% in testing. During validation, the model predicted progression to ophthalmopathy a median of about 5.9 months ahead of onset, with 60% to 71% sensitivity and roughly 72% specificity. A discovery cohort of about 95 patients, approximately 44 with Graves' ophthalmopathy and approximately 60 with stable Graves' hyperthyroidism, was used to find distinguishing TCR V-J signatures. Prospective prediction of ophthalmopathy was tested in an independent validation cohort of some 19 hyperthyroidism patients and 17 patients who later progressed to ophthalmopathy. For training and testing, the 100 or so patients in the discovery cohort were randomly divided in a 7:3 ratio. The study also compared thyroid tissue and blood T-cell repertoires from 5 to 7 Graves' hyperthyroidism patients. Following sampling, methimazole starting at 30 mg daily was given to hyperthyroidism patients, and high-dose intravenous methylprednisolone was given to ophthalmopathy patients. Libraries were constructed in a second round of multiplex PCR, after which size selection and purification were performed. Sequencing of the libraries was done on an Illumina HiSeq2000 using paired-end 100 bp reads. SOAPnuke was used to process the raw data, with reads discarded if the reads contained adapters or uncalled bases, had a mean Phred below 15, or lacked an exact constant-primer or identifier match. COPE v1.2.5 was used to merge the high-quality paired reads, and each unique nucleotide sequence was defined as a clonotype. MiTCR v1.1 was used to align the clonotypes against IMGT TRBV, TRBD and TRBJ reference segments. The analysis included only V-J combinations with a frequency above 0.0001, which together covered roughly 99% of the repertoires. The TCS score was defined as F50 (clonal expansion) divided by E x V (chaos), with BLOSUM62-based TCRdist calculated between CDR3 peptides within each V-J. Welch's t-statistics and random forest reduced several hundred V-J features to about 12, which were used in a naive Bayes classifier (R e1071). Sample size was not statistically predetermined, and blinding of investigators to group allocation was not performed. TCR Vbeta CDR3 sequencing of 135 peripheral blood samples (roughly 43 ophthalmopathy, roughly 72 hyperthyroidism and around 17 progressor patients) is reported in the paper.

The sample here was peripheral blood mononuclear cells (PBMCs), taken at new diagnosis, from a patient treated with antithyroid drugs. The receptor's source is a woman aged 30 to 39 with Graves disease. Donor details come from another sample of the same person, matched by shared clones. Recombination linked TRBV11-1 to TRBJ2-1; there is no confident call for the D gene. The CDR3 region reads CASSPRKPGLKQFF. DNA sequence: TGTGCCAGCAGCCCCCGGAAACCCGGATTGAAGCAGTTCTTC.